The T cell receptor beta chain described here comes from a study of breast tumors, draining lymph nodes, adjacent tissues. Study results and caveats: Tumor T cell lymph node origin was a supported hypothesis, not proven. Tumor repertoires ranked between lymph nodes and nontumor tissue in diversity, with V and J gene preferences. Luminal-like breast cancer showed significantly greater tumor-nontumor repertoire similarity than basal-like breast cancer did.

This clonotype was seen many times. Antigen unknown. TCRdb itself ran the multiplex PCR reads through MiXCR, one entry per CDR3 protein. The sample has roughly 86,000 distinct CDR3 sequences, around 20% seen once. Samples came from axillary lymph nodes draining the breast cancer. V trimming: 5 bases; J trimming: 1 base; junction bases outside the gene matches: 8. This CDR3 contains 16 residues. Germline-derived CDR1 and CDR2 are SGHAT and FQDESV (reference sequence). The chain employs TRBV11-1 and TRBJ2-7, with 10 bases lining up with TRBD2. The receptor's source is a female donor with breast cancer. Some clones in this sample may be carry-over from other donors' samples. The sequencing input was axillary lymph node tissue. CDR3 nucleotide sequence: TGTGCCAGCAGCGAATCCGGGACTAGCGAATCCTACGAGCAGTACTTC. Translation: CASSESGTSESYEQYF.